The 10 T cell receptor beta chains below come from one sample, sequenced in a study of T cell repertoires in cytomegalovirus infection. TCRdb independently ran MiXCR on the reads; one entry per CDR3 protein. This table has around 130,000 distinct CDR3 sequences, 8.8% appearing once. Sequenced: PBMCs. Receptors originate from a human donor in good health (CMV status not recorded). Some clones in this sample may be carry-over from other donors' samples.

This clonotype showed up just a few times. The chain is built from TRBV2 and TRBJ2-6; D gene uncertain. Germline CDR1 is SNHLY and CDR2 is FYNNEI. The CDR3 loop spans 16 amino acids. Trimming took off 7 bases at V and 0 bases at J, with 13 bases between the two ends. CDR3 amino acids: CASKGRFPSGANVLTF. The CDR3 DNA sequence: TGTGCCAGCAAAGGCCGATTCCCCTCTGGGGCCAACGTCCTGACTTTC.

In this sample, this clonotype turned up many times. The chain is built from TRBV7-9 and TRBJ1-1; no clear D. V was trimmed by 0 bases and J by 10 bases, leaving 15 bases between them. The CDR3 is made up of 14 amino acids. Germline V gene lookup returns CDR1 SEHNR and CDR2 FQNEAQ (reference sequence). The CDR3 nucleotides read TGTGCCAGCAGCTTAGCGGGGAAGGTGGTGGGAGCTTTCTTT. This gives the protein CASSLAGKVVGAFF.

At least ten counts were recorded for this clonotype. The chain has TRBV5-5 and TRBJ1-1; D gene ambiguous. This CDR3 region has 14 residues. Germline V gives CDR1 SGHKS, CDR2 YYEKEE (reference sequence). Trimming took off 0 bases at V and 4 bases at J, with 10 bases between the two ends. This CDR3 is CASSLVYGITEAFF. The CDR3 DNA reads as TGTGCCAGCAGCTTGGTTTATGGGATCACTGAAGCTTTCTTT.

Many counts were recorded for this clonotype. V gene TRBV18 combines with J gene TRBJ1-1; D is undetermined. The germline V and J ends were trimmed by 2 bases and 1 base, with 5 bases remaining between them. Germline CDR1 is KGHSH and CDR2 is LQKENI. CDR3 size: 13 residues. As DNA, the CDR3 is TGTGCCAGCTCACCAGGGCCGAACACTGAAGCTTTCTTT. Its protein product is CASSPGPNTEAFF.

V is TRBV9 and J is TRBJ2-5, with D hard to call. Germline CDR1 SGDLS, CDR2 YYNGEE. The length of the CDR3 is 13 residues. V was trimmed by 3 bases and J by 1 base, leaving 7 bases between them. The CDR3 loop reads CASSAQPQETQYF. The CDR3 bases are TGTGCCAGCAGCGCCCAACCCCAAGAGACCCAGTACTTC. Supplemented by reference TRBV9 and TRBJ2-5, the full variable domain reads DSGVTQTPKHLITATGQRVTLRCSPRSGDLSVYWYQQSLDQGLQFLIQYYNGEERAKGNILERFSAQQFPDLHSELNLSSLELGDSALYFCASSAQPQETQYFGPGTRLLVL.

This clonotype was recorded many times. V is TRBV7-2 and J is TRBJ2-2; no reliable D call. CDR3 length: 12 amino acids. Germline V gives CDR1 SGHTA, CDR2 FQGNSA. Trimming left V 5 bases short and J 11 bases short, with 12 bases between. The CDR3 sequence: CASSREILELFF. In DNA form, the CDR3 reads TGTGCCAGCAGCCGAGAGATATTAGAGCTGTTTTTT.

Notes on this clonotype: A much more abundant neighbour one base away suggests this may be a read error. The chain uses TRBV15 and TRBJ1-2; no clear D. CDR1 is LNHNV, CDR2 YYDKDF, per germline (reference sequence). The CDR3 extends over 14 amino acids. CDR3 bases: TGTGACACCAGCAGAGATCCCGGGCCCTATGGCTACACCTTC. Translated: CDTSRDPGPYGYTF. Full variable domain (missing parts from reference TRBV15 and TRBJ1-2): DAMVIQNPRYQVTQFGKPVTLSCSQTLNHNVMYWYQQKSSQAPKLLFHYYDKDFNNEADTPDNFQSRRPNTSFCFLDIRSPGLGDTAMYLCDTSRDPGPYGYTFGSGTRLTVV.

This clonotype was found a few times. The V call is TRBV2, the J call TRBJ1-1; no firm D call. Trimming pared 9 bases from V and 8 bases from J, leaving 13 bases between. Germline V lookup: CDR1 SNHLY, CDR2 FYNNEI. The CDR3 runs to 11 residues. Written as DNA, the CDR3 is TGTGCCAGTCGAAGCGGTTCCGAAGCTTTCTTT. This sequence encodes CASRSGSEAFF.

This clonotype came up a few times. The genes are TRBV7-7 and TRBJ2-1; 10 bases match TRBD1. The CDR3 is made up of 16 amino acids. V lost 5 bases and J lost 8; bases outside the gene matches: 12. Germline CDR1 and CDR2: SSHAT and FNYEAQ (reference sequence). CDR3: CASSPRGGQGRDEQFF. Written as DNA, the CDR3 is TGTGCCAGCAGCCCCCGAGGGGGACAGGGGAGGGATGAGCAGTTCTTC. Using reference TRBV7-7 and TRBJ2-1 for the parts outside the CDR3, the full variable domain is GAGVSQSPRYKVTKRGQDVTLRCDPISSHATLYWYQQALGQGPEFLTYFNYEAQPDKSGLPSDRFSAERPEGSISTLTIQRTEQRDSAMYRCASSPRGGQGRDEQFFGPGTRLTVL.

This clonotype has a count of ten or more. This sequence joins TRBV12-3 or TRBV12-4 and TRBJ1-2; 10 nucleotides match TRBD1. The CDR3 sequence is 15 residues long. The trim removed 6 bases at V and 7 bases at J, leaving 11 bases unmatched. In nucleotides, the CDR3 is TGTGCCAGCAGATCATCCGGGACAGGGGTGGGTGGCTACACCTTC. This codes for CASRSSGTGVGGYTF.